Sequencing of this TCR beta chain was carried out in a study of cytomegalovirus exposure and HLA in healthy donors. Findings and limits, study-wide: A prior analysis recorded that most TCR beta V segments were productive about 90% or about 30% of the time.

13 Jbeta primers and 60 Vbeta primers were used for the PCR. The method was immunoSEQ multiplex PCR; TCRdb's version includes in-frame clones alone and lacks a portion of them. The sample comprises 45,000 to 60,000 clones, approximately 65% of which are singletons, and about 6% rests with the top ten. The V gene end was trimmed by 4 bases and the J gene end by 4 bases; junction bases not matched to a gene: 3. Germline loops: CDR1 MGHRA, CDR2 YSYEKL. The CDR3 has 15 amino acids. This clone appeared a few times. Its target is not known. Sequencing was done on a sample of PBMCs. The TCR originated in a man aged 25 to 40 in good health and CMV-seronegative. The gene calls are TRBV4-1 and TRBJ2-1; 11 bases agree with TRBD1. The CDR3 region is CASSRGQGAYNEQFF. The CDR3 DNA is TGCGCCAGCAGCCGCGGACAGGGGGCTTACAATGAGCAGTTCTTC.